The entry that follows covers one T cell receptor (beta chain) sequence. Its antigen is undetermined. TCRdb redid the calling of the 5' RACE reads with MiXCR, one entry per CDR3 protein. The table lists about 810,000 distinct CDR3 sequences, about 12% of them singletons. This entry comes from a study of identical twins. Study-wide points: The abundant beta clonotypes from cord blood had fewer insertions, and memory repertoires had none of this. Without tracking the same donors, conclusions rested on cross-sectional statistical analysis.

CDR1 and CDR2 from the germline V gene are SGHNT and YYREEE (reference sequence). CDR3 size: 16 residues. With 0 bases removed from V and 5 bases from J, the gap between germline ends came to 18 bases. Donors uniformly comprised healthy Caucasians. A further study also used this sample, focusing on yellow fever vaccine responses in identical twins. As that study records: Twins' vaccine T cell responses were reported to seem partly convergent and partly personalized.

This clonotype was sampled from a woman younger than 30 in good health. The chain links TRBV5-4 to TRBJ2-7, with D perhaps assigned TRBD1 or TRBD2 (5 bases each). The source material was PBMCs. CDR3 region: CASSLAGKIRGDEQYF. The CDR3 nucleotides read TGTGCCAGCAGCTTGGCCGGAAAAATTCGAGGGGACGAGCAGTACTTC.